Listed below are T cell receptor beta chains from one sample, sequenced in a study of blood T cell repertoires in COVID-19. The data were produced by immunoSEQ multiplex PCR, yet TCRdb's version contains in-frame clones alone and is incomplete. The sample yields around 130,000 clones, 85% to 90% seen once. The sample taken for sequencing was peripheral blood. Receptor source: a woman aged 50 to 60 with acute or convalescent COVID-19. The CDR3 runs from the conserved cysteine through the conserved F or W. Each record gives: CDR3 DNA, CDR3 protein, V gene, clone size, D gene, J gene. A D gene is named only where the DNA matches it firmly. Clone sizes are given selectively: once, few, many, or a class where the clone is expanded.

DNA: TGTGCCAGCAGTTTTGTCTGGGCCCCGGGAGTGAGCGAGCAGTACTTC; CDR3: CASSFVWAPGVSEQYF; V: TRBV27; size: .; D: .; J: TRBJ2-7
DNA: TGTGCCAGCAGCCAAAGGACAGGGATAAATGAGCAGTTCTTC; CDR3: CASSQRTGINEQFF; V: TRBV3-1/TRBV3-2; size: .; D: TRBD1; J: TRBJ2-1
DNA: TGCGCCAGCAGCTTGGAGGGGACAGGGGGCACCTACACCTTC; CDR3: CASSLEGTGGTYTF; V: TRBV5-1; size: .; D: TRBD1; J: TRBJ1-2
DNA: TGTGCCATCAGCCGGGCGAGGGAGGGTTCCTATAATTCACCCCTCCACTTT; CDR3: CAISRAREGSYNSPLHF; V: TRBV10-3; size: .; D: .; J: TRBJ1-6
DNA: TGTGCCACCAGCAGAGACCTCGTCGACAGGGCTGGTCAGCCCCAGCATTTT; CDR3: CATSRDLVDRAGQPQHF; V: TRBV15; size: .; D: TRBD1; J: TRBJ1-5
DNA: TGTGCCAGCAGCTTTCAGGGAAATGAAAAACTGTTTTTT; CDR3: CASSFQGNEKLFF; V: TRBV13; size: .; D: .; J: TRBJ1-4
DNA: TGTGCCAGCAGCTTAATGACAGGGTTTGGAGATACGCAGTATTTT; CDR3: CASSLMTGFGDTQYF; V: TRBV7-2; size: few; D: TRBD1; J: TRBJ2-3
DNA: TGTGCCAGCAGCCGCGGGACTAGCAGGGCCGGGGAGCTGTTTTTT; CDR3: CASSRGTSRAGELFF; V: TRBV11-2; size: .; D: TRBD2; J: TRBJ2-2
DNA: TGTGCCAGCAGCGTCCGGGACAGGGATAACAATGAGCAGTTCTTC; CDR3: CASSVRDRDNNEQFF; V: TRBV7-9; size: few; D: TRBD1; J: TRBJ2-1
DNA: TGTGCCAGCAGTGGGCGCAGGGGGGGCTACACCTTC; CDR3: CASSGRRGGYTF; V: TRBV2; size: .; D: TRBD1; J: TRBJ1-2
DNA: TGTGCCAGCAGCTCGACTAGTGGTACGCAGTATTTT; CDR3: CASSSTSGTQYF; V: TRBV7-3; size: .; D: .; J: TRBJ2-3
DNA: TGTGCTAGTGGTACCGGACTAGCGGGGGCTCAAGAGACCCAGTACTTC; CDR3: CASGTGLAGAQETQYF; V: TRBV12-5; size: .; D: TRBD2; J: TRBJ2-5
DNA: TGTGCCAGCAGTTTCAGCGGATTCTACAATGAGCAGTTCTTC; CDR3: CASSFSGFYNEQFF; V: TRBV27; size: .; D: .; J: TRBJ2-1
DNA: TGTGCCAGCAAGGTGGACGTGACAGGGGGCGAGGTTGGCTACACCTTC; CDR3: CASKVDVTGGEVGYTF; V: TRBV27; size: once; D: TRBD1; J: TRBJ1-2
DNA: TGTGCCAGCAGCCTTGGGGCGGGAGGACTCACCGGGGAGCTGTTTTTT; CDR3: CASSLGAGGLTGELFF; V: TRBV5-4; size: .; D: TRBD2; J: TRBJ2-2
DNA: TGTGCCAGCAGTTTATACGGTGGGCCCTACGAGCAGTACTTC; CDR3: CASSLYGGPYEQYF; V: TRBV27; size: .; D: .; J: TRBJ2-7
DNA: TGTGCCAGCAATCCCCTAGACAGTCCCTCTTCACCCCTCCACTTT; CDR3: CASNPLDSPSSPLHF; V: TRBV6-6; size: .; D: .; J: TRBJ1-6
DNA: TGTGCCAGTAGTATAAACAGGGGATTAAATCAGCCCCAGCATTTT; CDR3: CASSINRGLNQPQHF; V: TRBV19; size: many; D: TRBD1; J: TRBJ1-5
DNA: TGTGCCAGCTCAAGTGGGGGAGGAAGAAACACCATATATTTT; CDR3: CASSSGGGRNTIYF; V: TRBV18; size: .; D: .; J: TRBJ1-3
DNA: TGTGCCAGCAGTGAACATTGGCTAGCGGGGGCCCGGCGGGAGACCCAGTACTTC; CDR3: CASSEHWLAGARRETQYF; V: TRBV6-1; size: .; D: TRBD2; J: TRBJ2-5
DNA: TGTGCCAGCAGCTTGGGGACACCCAACACCGGGGAGCTGTTTTTT; CDR3: CASSLGTPNTGELFF; V: TRBV11-2; size: few; D: .; J: TRBJ2-2
DNA: TGTGCCAGTAGTATAGGGGAGGGGGGCTCCTACGAGCAGTACTTC; CDR3: CASSIGEGGSYEQYF; V: TRBV19; size: .; D: .; J: TRBJ2-7
DNA: TGTGCCAGCAGCCCTGACAGGGTGGGCGAAAAACTGTTTTTT; CDR3: CASSPDRVGEKLFF; V: TRBV7-2; size: .; D: TRBD1; J: TRBJ1-4
DNA: TGTGCCAGCAGTTACTGGGTGGGGGGCCAAGAGACCCAGTACTTC; CDR3: CASSYWVGGQETQYF; V: TRBV6-5; size: .; D: .; J: TRBJ2-5
DNA: TGTGCCAGCAGTTCTACCCACAGGGTTTCACCCCTCCACTTT; CDR3: CASSSTHRVSPLHF; V: TRBV6-5; size: .; D: .; J: TRBJ1-6
DNA: TGTGCCACCAGCAGAGTCCAGGGGGCAATTGGAAACACCATATATTTT; CDR3: CATSRVQGAIGNTIYF; V: TRBV15; size: .; D: TRBD1; J: TRBJ1-3
DNA: TGTGCCAGCTCACGCCGCGGGGGGTTGGACACTGAAGCTTTCTTT; CDR3: CASSRRGGLDTEAFF; V: TRBV18; size: .; D: .; J: TRBJ1-1
DNA: TGTGCCAGTAGGGGCGTCTGGCCGCAGTATTTT; CDR3: CASRGVWPQYF; V: TRBV21-1; size: .; D: .; J: TRBJ2-3
DNA: TGTGCCAGCAGCTCGACAGCGAGCTCCTACGAGCAGTACTTC; CDR3: CASSSTASSYEQYF; V: TRBV7-2; size: .; D: .; J: TRBJ2-7
DNA: TGTGCCAGCGGGACAGGGGTCGTGGGGTACTTC; CDR3: CASGTGVVGYF; V: TRBV2; size: .; D: TRBD1; J: TRBJ2-5
DNA: TGTGCCAGCAGCACCCAACGGACAGGGAACTATGGCTACACCTTC; CDR3: CASSTQRTGNYGYTF; V: TRBV11-1; size: .; D: TRBD1; J: TRBJ1-2
DNA: TGTGCCAGCAGCCAGGTACTATGGCCCCAGCATTTT; CDR3: CASSQVLWPQHF; V: TRBV6-2/TRBV6-3; size: once; D: .; J: TRBJ1-5
DNA: TGTGCCAGCAGCACAGACAGGGAGGTAACCTATAATTCACCCCTCCACTTT; CDR3: CASSTDREVTYNSPLHF; V: TRBV7-9; size: .; D: TRBD1; J: TRBJ1-6
DNA: TGTGCCAGCAGCGAGACAGGGCCCATATCTGGAAACACCATATATTTT; CDR3: CASSETGPISGNTIYF; V: TRBV6-6; size: .; D: TRBD1; J: TRBJ1-3
DNA: TGTGCCAGCAAAGTTAGTACGGGGGAGGACACTGAAGCTTTCTTT; CDR3: CASKVSTGEDTEAFF; V: TRBV6-5; size: .; D: .; J: TRBJ1-1
DNA: TGCAGCGTTGAAAAGGCAGGGGGTACCGGGGAGCTGTTTTTT; CDR3: CSVEKAGGTGELFF; V: TRBV29-1; size: .; D: TRBD1; J: TRBJ2-2
DNA: TGTGCCAGCAGCCCCGTTCCCGAGAGGAGAAAGACCCAGTACTTC; CDR3: CASSPVPERRKTQYF; V: TRBV7-2; size: .; D: .; J: TRBJ2-5
DNA: TGTGCCAGCGGGAGGGACATCTCTGATTCACCCCTCCACTTT; CDR3: CASGRDISDSPLHF; V: TRBV6-5; size: .; D: .; J: TRBJ1-6
DNA: TGTGCCAGTAGGAAAACATGGACTAGCGGGACCAATGAGCAGTTCTTC; CDR3: CASRKTWTSGTNEQFF; V: TRBV19; size: .; D: TRBD2; J: TRBJ2-1
DNA: TGTGCCAGCAGCCGGACAGGGGGCGGGAACGAGCAGTACTTC; CDR3: CASSRTGGGNEQYF; V: TRBV7-9; size: .; D: TRBD1; J: TRBJ2-7
DNA: TGTGCCAGCAGCCGGGGAGGGCAAGAGACCCAGTACTTC; CDR3: CASSRGGQETQYF; V: TRBV5-5; size: once; D: TRBD2; J: TRBJ2-5
DNA: TGTGCCAGCAGCCCCTTTATGGGGGGTAACACTGAAGCTTTCTTT; CDR3: CASSPFMGGNTEAFF; V: TRBV5-6; size: few; D: .; J: TRBJ1-1
DNA: TGTGCCAGCAGCGACAGGCATGGGAACACTGAAGCTTTCTTT; CDR3: CASSDRHGNTEAFF; V: TRBV3-1/TRBV3-2; size: .; D: .; J: TRBJ1-1
DNA: TGTGCCAGCAGCCGGCTAGCGGACACCGGGGAGCTGTTTTTT; CDR3: CASSRLADTGELFF; V: TRBV3-1/TRBV3-2; size: .; D: TRBD2; J: TRBJ2-2
DNA: TGTGCCACCACGAGCCCGACGGGGGAGACCCAGTACTTC; CDR3: CATTSPTGETQYF; V: TRBV19; size: .; D: .; J: TRBJ2-5
DNA: TGTGCCAGCAGTCGGACTAGCGGGACAGATGAGCAGTTCTTC; CDR3: CASSRTSGTDEQFF; V: TRBV3-1/TRBV3-2; size: .; D: TRBD2; J: TRBJ2-1
DNA: TGCGCCAGCAGCCCTCAACCTAGCGGAGCCACCGGGGAGCTGTTTTTT; CDR3: CASSPQPSGATGELFF; V: TRBV5-1; size: .; D: TRBD2; J: TRBJ2-2
DNA: TGTGCCAGCACCGACTACACCGGGGGTCAGCCCCAGCATTTT; CDR3: CASTDYTGGQPQHF; V: TRBV6-5; size: .; D: .; J: TRBJ1-5
DNA: TGTGCCAGTAGTAGGGGCAGCGGGAGTAAGTACGAGCAGTACTTC; CDR3: CASSRGSGSKYEQYF; V: TRBV19; size: once; D: TRBD2; J: TRBJ2-7
DNA: TGTGCCAGCAGCTTCCCCACCGGACAGGGGACCGGGGAGCTGTTTTTT; CDR3: CASSFPTGQGTGELFF; V: TRBV7-9; size: .; D: TRBD1; J: TRBJ2-2